What follows describes a single T cell receptor (beta chain). This record comes from a study of blood T cell repertoires in COVID-19. Study background: Donors in the United States, Italy and Spain gave samples during acute or convalescent COVID-19. Sources were T cells, B-cell-depleted T cells, or PBMCs; the material itself was cDNA or gDNA.

Source study methods: Using reference gene primer amplification, nucleated cell counts were estimated. Sequencing used immunoSEQ multiplex PCR; TCRdb keeps in-frame clones, though not all of them. Clone size and V and J calls were adopted from that table, with D and trimming inferred from the DNA. The sample has roughly 100,000 clones; more than 70% are singletons. The V and J ends lost 4 bases and 0 bases respectively, with 6 bases between them. This CDR3 spans 13 amino acids. In germline, CDR1 is SGHAT, CDR2 FQNNGV. Sequencing was done on a sample of peripheral blood. This TCR came from a woman in her sixties or seventies with acute or convalescent COVID-19. The rearrangement uses TRBV11-2 and TRBJ1-1; TRBD1 might be the D (5 bases). As DNA, the CDR3 is TGTGCCAGCAGCTCGGGGGTGAACACTGAAGCTTTCTTT. Residues: CASSSGVNTEAFF.